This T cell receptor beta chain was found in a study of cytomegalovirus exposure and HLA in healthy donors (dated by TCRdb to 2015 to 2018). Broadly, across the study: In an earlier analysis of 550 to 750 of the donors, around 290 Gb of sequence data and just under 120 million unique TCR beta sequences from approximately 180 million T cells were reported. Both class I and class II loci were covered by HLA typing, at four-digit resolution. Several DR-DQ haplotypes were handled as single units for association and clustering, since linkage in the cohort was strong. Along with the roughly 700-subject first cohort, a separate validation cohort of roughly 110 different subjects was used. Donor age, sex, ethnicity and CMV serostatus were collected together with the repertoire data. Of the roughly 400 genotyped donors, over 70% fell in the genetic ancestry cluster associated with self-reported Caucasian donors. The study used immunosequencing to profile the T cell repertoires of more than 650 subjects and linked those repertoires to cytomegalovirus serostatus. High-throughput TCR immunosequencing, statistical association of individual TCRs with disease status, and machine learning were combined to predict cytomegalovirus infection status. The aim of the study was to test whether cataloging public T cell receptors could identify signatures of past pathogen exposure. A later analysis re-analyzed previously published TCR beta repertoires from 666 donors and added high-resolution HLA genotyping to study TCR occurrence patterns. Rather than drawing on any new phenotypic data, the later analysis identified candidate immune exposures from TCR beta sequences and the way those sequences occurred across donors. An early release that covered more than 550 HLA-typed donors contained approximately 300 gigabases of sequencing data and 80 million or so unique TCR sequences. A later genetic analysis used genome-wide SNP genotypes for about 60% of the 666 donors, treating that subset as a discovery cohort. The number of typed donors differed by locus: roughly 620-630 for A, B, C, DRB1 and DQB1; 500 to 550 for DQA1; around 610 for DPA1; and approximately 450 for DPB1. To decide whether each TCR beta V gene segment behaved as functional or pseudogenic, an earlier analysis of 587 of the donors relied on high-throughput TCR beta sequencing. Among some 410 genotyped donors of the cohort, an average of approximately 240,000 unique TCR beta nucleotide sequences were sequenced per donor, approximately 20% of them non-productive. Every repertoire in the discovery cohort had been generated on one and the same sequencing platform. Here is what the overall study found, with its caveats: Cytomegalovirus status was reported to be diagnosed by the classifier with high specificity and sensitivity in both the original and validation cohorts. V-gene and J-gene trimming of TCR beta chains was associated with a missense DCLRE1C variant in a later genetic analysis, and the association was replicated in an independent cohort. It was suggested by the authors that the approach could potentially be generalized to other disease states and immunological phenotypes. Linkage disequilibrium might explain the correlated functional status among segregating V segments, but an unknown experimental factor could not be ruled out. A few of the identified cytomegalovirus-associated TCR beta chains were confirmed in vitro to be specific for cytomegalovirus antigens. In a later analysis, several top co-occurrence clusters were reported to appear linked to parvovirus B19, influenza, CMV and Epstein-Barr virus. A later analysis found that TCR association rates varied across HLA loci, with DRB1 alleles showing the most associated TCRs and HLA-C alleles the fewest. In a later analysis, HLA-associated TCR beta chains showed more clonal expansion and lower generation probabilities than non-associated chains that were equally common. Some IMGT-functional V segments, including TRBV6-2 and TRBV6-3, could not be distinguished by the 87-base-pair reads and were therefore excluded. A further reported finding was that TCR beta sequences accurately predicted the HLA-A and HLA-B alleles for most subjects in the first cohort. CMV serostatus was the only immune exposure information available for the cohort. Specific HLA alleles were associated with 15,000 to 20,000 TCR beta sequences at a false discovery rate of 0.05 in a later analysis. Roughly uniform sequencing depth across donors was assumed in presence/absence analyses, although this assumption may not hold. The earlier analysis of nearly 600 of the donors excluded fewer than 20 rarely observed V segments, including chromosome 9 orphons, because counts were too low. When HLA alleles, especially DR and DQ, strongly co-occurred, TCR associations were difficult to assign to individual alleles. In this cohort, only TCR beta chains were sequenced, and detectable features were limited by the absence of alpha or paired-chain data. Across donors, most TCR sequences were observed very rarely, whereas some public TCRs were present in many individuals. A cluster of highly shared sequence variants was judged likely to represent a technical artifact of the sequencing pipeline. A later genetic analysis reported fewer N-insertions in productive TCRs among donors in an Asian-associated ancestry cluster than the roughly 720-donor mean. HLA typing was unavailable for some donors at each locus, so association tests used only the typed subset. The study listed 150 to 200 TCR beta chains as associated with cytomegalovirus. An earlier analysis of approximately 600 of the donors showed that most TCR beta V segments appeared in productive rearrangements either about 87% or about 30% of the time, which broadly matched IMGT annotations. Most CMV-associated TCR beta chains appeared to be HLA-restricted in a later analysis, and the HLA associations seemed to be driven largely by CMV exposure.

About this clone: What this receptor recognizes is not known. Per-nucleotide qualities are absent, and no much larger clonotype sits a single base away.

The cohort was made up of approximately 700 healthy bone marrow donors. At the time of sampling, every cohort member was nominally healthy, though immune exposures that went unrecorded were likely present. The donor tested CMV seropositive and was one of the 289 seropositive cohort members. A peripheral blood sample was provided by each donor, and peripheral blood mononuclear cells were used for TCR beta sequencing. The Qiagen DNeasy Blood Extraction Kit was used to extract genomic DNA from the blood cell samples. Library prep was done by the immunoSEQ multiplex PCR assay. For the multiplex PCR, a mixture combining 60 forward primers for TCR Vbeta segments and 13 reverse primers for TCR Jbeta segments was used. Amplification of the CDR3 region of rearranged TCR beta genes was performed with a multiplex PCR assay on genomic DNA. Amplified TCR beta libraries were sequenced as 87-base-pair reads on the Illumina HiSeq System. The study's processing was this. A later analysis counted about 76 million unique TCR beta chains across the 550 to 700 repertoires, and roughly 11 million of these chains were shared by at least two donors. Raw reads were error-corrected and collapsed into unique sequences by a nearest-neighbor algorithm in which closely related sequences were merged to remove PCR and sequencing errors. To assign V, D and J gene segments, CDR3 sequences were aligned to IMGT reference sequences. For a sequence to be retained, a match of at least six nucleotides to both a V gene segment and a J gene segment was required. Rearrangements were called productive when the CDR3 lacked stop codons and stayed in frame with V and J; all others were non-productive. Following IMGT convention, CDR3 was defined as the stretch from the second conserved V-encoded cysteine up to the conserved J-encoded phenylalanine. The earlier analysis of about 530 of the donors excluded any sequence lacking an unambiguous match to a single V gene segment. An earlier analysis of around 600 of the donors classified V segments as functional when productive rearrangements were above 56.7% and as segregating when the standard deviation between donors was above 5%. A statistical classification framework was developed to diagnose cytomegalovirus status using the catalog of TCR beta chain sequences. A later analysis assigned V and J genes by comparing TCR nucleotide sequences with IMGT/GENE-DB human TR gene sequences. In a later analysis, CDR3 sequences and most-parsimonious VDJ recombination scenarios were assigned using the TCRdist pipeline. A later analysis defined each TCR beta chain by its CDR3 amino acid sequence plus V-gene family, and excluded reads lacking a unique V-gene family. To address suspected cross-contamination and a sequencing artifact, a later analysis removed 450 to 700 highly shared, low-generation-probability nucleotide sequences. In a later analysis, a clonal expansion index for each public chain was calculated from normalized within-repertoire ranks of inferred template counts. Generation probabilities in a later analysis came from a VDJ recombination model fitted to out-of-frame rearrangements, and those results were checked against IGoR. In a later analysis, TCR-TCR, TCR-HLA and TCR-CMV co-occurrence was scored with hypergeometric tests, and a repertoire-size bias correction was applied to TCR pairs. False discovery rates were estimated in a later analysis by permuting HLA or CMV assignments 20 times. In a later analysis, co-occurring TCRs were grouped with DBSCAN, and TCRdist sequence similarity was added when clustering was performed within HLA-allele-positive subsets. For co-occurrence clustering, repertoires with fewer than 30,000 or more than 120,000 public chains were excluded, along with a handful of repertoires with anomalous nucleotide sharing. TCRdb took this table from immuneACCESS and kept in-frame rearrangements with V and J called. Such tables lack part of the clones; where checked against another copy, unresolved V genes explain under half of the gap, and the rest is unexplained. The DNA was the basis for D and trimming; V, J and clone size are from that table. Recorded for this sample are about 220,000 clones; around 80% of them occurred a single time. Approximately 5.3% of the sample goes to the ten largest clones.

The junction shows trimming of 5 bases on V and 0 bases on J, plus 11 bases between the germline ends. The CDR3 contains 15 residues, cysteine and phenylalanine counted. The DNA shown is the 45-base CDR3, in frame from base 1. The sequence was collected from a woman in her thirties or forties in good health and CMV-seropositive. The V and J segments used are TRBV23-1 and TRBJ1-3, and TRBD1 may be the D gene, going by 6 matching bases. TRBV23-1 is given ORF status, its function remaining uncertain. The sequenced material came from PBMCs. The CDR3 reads CASSEDRFSGNTIYF. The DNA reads TGCGCCAGCAGTGAGGACAGATTCTCTGGAAACACCATATATTTT.